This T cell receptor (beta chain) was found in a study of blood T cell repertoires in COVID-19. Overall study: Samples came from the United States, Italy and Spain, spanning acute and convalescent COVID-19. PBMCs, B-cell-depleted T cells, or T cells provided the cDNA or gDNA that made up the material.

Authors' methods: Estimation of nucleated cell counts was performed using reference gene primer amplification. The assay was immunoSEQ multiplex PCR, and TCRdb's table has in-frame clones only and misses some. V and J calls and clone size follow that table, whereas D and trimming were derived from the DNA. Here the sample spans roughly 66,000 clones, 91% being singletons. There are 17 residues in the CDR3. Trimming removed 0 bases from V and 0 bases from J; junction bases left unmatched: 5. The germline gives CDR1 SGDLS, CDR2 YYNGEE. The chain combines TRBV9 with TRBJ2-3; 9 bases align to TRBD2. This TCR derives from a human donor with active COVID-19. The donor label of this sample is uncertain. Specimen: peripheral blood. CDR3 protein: CASSVGLAGTSTDTQYF. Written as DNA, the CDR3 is TGTGCCAGCAGCGTAGGGCTAGCGGGAACTAGCACAGATACGCAGTATTTT.